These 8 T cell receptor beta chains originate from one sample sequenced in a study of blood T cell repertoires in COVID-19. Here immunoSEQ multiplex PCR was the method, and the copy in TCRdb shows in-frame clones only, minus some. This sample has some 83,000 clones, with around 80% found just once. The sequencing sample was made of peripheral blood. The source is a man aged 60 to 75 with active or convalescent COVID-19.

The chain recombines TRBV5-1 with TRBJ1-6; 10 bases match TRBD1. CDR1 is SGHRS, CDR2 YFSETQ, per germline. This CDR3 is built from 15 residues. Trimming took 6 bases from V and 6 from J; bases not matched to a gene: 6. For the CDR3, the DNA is TGCGCCAGCACCCAACGACAGGGGGCTAATTCACCCCTCCACTTT. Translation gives CASTQRQGANSPLHF.

CDR3 region: CASTIRGNGYTF. CDR3 DNA: TGTGCCAGCACCATTAGGGGGAATGGCTACACCTTC. The V gene is TRBV5-8, the J gene TRBJ1-2; maybe TRBD1 (6 bases). The V and J ends lost 6 bases and 6 bases respectively, with 12 bases between them. The V gene's germline CDR1 is SGHTS and CDR2 YDEGEE. The CDR3 consists of 12 residues.

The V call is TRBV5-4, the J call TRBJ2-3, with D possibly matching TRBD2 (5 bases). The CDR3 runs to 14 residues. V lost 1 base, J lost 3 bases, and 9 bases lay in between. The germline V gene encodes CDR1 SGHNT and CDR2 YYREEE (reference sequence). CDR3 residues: CASSLFQRTDTQYF. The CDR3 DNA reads TGTGCCAGCAGCTTGTTCCAGCGGACAGATACGCAGTATTTT.

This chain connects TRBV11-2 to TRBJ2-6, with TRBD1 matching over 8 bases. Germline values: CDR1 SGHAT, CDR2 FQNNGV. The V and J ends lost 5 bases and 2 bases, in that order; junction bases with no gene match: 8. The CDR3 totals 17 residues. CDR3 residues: CASSADREGPGANVLTF. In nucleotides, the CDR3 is TGTGCCAGCAGCGCGGACAGGGAAGGGCCTGGGGCCAACGTCCTGACTTTC.

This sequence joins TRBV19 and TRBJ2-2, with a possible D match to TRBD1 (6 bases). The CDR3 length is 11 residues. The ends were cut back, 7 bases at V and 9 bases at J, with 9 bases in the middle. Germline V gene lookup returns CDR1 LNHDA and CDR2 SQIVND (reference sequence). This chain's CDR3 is CASTRGWELFF. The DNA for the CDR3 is TGTGCCAGTACCAGGGGCTGGGAGCTGTTTTTT.

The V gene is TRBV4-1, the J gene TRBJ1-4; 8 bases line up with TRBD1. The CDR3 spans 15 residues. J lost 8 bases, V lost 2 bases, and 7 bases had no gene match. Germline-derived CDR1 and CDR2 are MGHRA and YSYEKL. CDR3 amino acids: CASSQSRQGWEKLFF. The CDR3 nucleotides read TGCGCCAGCAGCCAATCCCGACAGGGGTGGGAAAAACTGTTTTTT.

CDR3 sequence: CASSPPDRLSYGYTF. DNA of the CDR3: TGTGCCAGCTCACCACCTGACAGGTTATCCTATGGCTACACCTTC. This chain uses TRBV18 with TRBJ1-2, with a tentative D call TRBD1 (6 bases). Germline values: CDR1 KGHSH, CDR2 LQKENI. The V gene lost 0 bases and the J gene lost 4 bases, with 12 bases spanning the gap. CDR3 length: 15 amino acids.

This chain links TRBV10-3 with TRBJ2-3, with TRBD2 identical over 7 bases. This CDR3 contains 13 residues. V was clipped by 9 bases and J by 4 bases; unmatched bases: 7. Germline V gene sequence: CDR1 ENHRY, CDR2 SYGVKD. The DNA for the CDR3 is TGTGCCATATCGCGCACTAGCGCAGATACGCAGTATTTT. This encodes CAISRTSADTQYF.